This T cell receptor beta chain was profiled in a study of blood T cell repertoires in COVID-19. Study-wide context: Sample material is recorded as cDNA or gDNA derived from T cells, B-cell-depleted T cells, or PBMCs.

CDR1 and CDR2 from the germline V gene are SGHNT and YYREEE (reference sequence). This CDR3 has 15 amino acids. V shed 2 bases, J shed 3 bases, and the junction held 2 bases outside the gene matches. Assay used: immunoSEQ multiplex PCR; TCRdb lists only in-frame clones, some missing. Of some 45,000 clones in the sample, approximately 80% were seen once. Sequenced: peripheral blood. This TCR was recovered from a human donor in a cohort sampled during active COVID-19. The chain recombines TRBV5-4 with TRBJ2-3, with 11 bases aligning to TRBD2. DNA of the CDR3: TGTGCCAGCAGCTTACGACTAGCGGGAACAGATACGCAGTATTTT. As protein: CASSLRLAGTDTQYF.